The 30 T cell receptor beta chains below come from one sample, sequenced in a study of control samples from healthy donors and cancer patients. The protocol was immunoSEQ multiplex PCR, while the TCRdb copy is restricted to in-frame clones and leaves out a portion. The top ten hold approximately 1.6% of the sample, which has 150,000 to 200,000 clones, 91% seen once. The sequencing input was blood. These receptors originate from a woman aged 25 to 39 in good health.

This clone has a single count. The chain recombines TRBV11-1 with TRBJ2-1; D perhaps matches TRBD1 (5 bases). Trimming took off 1 base at V and 0 bases at J, with 10 bases between the two ends. Germline CDR1 and CDR2: SGHAT and FQDESV (reference sequence). The CDR3 runs 16 residues. The CDR3 sequence is CASSLETVRSYNEQFF. The CDR3 coding sequence is TGTGCCAGCAGCTTAGAGACAGTGCGCTCCTACAATGAGCAGTTCTTC.

This rearrangement joins TRBV2 to TRBJ2-1, with 9 positions matching TRBD2. CDR1 and CDR2 from the germline V gene are SNHLY and FYNNEI. CDR3 length equals 13 residues. Unmatched junction bases numbered 1, after V lost 4 bases and J lost 6 bases. For the CDR3, the DNA is TGTGCCAGCAGTGCGACTAGCGGCAATGAGCAGTTCTTC. This translates into CASSATSGNEQFF.

The gene calls are TRBV6-1 and TRBJ1-5; D is possibly TRBD1 (6 bases). Trimming removed 4 bases from V and 0 bases from J, with 16 bases in between. CDR1 and CDR2 from the germline V gene are MNHNS and SASEGT. CDR3 length: 17 residues. CDR3 sequence reads: CASSAYTGPYSNQPQHF. CDR3 bases: TGTGCCAGCAGTGCATATACAGGGCCCTATAGCAATCAGCCCCAGCATTTT.

The chain carries TRBV5-1 and TRBJ1-1; 8 bases map to TRBD1. Per the germline V gene, CDR1 is SGHRS and CDR2 is YFSETQ. The CDR3 is made up of 14 amino acids. Trimming took 4 bases from V and 0 from J; bases not matched to a gene: 2. DNA for the CDR3: TGCGCCAGCAGCCCGGACAGGGTGAACACTGAAGCTTTCTTT. Its protein product is CASSPDRVNTEAFF.

This chain links TRBV18 with TRBJ1-2; perhaps TRBD1 as D (5 bases). V was trimmed by 2 bases and J by 2 bases, leaving 9 bases between them. The CDR3 is made up of 14 amino acids. From germline, CDR1 is KGHSH and CDR2 LQKENI. CDR3: CASSPGAGNYGYTF. CDR3 in DNA: TGTGCCAGCTCACCAGGGGCAGGGAACTATGGCTACACCTTC.

The chain links TRBV7-9 to TRBJ2-7; 10 bases match TRBD1. The CDR3 consists of 14 residues. With V trimmed by 4 bases and J by 3 bases, 3 bases remained unmatched. Germline V CDR1 and CDR2: SEHNR, FQNEAQ (reference sequence). In DNA, the CDR3 is TGTGCCAGCAGCTCCGGGACAGGGGACTACGAGCAGTACTTC. Encoded protein: CASSSGTGDYEQYF.

V and J are TRBV6-5 and TRBJ2-3, with 10 bases aligning to TRBD1. The ends lost 4 bases at V and 2 bases at J; junction bases unmatched: 3. Per the germline V gene, CDR1 is MNHEY and CDR2 is SVGAGI. This CDR3 has 15 residues. The CDR3 here is CASSSGTGDTDTQYF. In nucleotides, the CDR3 is TGTGCCAGCAGTTCCGGGACAGGGGACACAGATACGCAGTATTTT.

A note on this clone: At the DNA level, this CDR3 is encoded by other sequences in the same sample as well. The chain couples TRBV9 to TRBJ2-3; D ambiguous. CDR1 is SGDLS and CDR2 is YYNGEE in the germline V gene. Trimming shortened V by 0 bases and J by 4 bases, and 0 bases separated the two germline ends. The CDR3 runs 11 residues. The CDR3 here is CASSVADTQYF. CDR3 coding DNA: TGTGCCAGCAGCGTAGCAGATACGCAGTATTTT. Based on the CDR3 plus reference TRBV9 and TRBJ2-3, the full variable domain is DSGVTQTPKHLITATGQRVTLRCSPRSGDLSVYWYQQSLDQGLQFLIQYYNGEERAKGNILERFSAQQFPDLHSELNLSSLELGDSALYFCASSVADTQYFGPGTRLTVL.

The gene calls are TRBV7-8 and TRBJ1-5; D uncertain. V dropped 4 bases and J dropped 2 bases, with 6 bases sitting between them. Germline loops: CDR1 SGHVS, CDR2 FQNEAQ. CDR3 length equals 13 residues. DNA of the CDR3: TGTGCCAGCAGCTACGGGGGCAATCAGCCCCAGCATTTT. Its protein product is CASSYGGNQPQHF.

A word on this clone: The same CDR3 is also encoded by other DNA sequences in this sample. J is TRBJ1-1 and V is TRBV6-6; the D gene is possibly TRBD1 (6 bases). CDR3 size: 15 residues. With 2 bases removed from V and 5 bases from J, the gap between germline ends came to 15 bases. Germline CDR1 is MNHNY and CDR2 is SVGAGI (reference sequence). CDR3 nucleotides: TGTGCCAGCAGTTACACACAACAGGGAGGGACTGAAGCTTTCTTT. This sequence encodes CASSYTQQGGTEAFF.

This rearrangement joins TRBV5-6 to TRBJ2-1; 10 bases align to TRBD1. Trimming removed 4 bases from V and 6 bases from J; junction bases left unmatched: 7. From germline, CDR1 is SGHDT and CDR2 YYEEEE. The CDR3 is 15 amino acids. The CDR3 DNA reads as TGTGCCAGCAGCGCCGGGACAGGGGTAGGCAATGAGCAGTTCTTC. Translating gives CASSAGTGVGNEQFF. Full variable domain (missing parts from reference TRBV5-6 and TRBJ2-1): DAGVTQSPTHLIKTRGQQVTLRCSPKSGHDTVSWYQQALGQGPQFIFQYYEEEERQRGNFPDRFSGHQFPNYSSELNVNALLLGDSALYLCASSAGTGVGNEQFFGPGTRLTVL.

A single count supports this clone. The chain recombines TRBV19 with TRBJ2-1; 16 positions match TRBD2. CDR1 LNHDA and CDR2 SQIVND come from the germline V gene (reference sequence). Losses at the gene ends were 9 bases for V and 6 bases for J; bases not matched to a gene: 11. The CDR3 totals 17 residues. The DNA for the CDR3 is TGTGCCAGCCGGGACAGGGGACTAGCGGGGGGGATCAATGAGCAGTTCTTC. Translated: CASRDRGLAGGINEQFF.

The CDR3 nucleotides are TGTGCCAGCAGACGTACAGGGATTCGGACTGAAGCTTTCTTT. Translating it yields CASRRTGIRTEAFF. This chain joins TRBV6-5 and TRBJ1-1; the D gene is possibly TRBD1 (6 bases). Trimming took 6 bases from V and 5 from J, leaving 16 bases between them. Germline V gives CDR1 MNHEY, CDR2 SVGAGI. The CDR3 totals 14 residues.

The rearrangement links TRBV28 to TRBJ1-2; maybe TRBD1 (5 bases). The CDR3 extends over 17 amino acids. CDR1 and CDR2 (germline): MDHEN, SYDVKM. Deletions cut 3 bases from V and 5 bases from J, with 22 bases between. The CDR3 DNA is TGTGCCAGCAGTTTGGGGGGGGAGGCCTACTCTACTTATGGCTACACCTTC. This gives the protein CASSLGGEAYSTYGYTF.

The V and J genes are TRBV6-6 and TRBJ1-5; 10 positions agree with TRBD1. The junction had 7 bases not matched to a gene; V was cut back by 7 bases and J by 7 bases. The CDR3 has 14 residues. Germline V gene lookup returns CDR1 MNHNY and CDR2 SVGAGI (reference sequence). CDR3 sequence reads: CASTATGGGQPQHF. The CDR3 DNA sequence: TGTGCCAGCACCGCGACAGGGGGCGGGCAGCCCCAGCATTTT.

This clone is a singleton in its sample. The J gene is TRBJ2-7, the V gene TRBV5-1; D possibly matches TRBD1 or TRBD2 (5 bases each). CDR3 length: 15 amino acids. Germline CDR1 and CDR2: SGHRS and YFSETQ. Deletions cut 0 bases from V and 4 bases from J, with 14 bases between. CDR3 DNA: TGCGCCAGCAGCTTGGAGTCCAGGGACCTTTACGAGCAGTACTTC. Translated, it gives CASSLESRDLYEQYF.

This clone was recorded a few times. The V call is TRBV3-1 (or the pseudogene TRBV3-2), the J call TRBJ2-5; D unclear. The germline V gene has CDR1 LGHDT and CDR2 YNNKEL (reference sequence). This CDR3 comprises 15 residues. With 1 base removed from V and 2 bases from J, the gap between germline ends came to 11 bases. DNA of the CDR3: TGTGCCAGCAGCCAAGCCATAACTATACAAGAGACCCAGTACTTC. Residues: CASSQAITIQETQYF.

Of note for this clone: The same CDR3 arises from other DNA sequences in this sample as well. This chain joins TRBV19 and TRBJ1-2; 7 bases match TRBD1. Trimming cost V 3 bases and J 5 bases; bases outside gene matches: 0. This CDR3 contains 12 residues. Germline lookup yields CDR1 LNHDA and CDR2 SQIVND (reference sequence). CDR3 protein: CASSIRGYGYTF. CDR3 bases: TGTGCCAGTAGTATCAGGGGGTATGGCTACACCTTC.

The genes are TRBV19 and TRBJ1-2, with D tentatively TRBD1 (6 bases). Germline CDR1 and CDR2: LNHDA and SQIVND (reference sequence). V was cut by 1 base and J by 0 bases, with 9 bases left in between. The CDR3 is 15 amino acids. CDR3 bases: TGTGCCAGTAGTATAGCGCAGGGGCCTAACTATGGCTACACCTTC. Translated: CASSIAQGPNYGYTF.

This sequence joins TRBV12-3 or TRBV12-4 and TRBJ2-7, with 7 positions matching TRBD1. With 5 bases clipped from V and 3 bases from J, the junction kept 4 bases outside the gene matches. The CDR3 is made up of 13 amino acids. The CDR3 bases are TGTGCCAGCAGTCAAGACAGGGTCTACGAGCAGTACTTC. Translating it yields CASSQDRVYEQYF.

The chain joins TRBV19 to TRBJ1-4; TRBD1 matches 9 bases. The trim removed 5 bases at V and 6 bases at J, leaving 4 bases unmatched. The CDR3 sequence is 14 residues long. CDR1 is LNHDA and CDR2 is SQIVND in the germline V gene (reference sequence). The CDR3 DNA is TGTGCCAGTAGTGAAGGGACAGGGTATGAAAAACTGTTTTTT. It encodes CASSEGTGYEKLFF.

V gene TRBV5-5 combines with J gene TRBJ1-1, with D unclear. Germline V gives CDR1 SGHKS, CDR2 YYEKEE (reference sequence). V gave up 0 bases and J gave up 0 bases, with 3 bases separating them. The CDR3 is made up of 13 amino acids. The CDR3 DNA reads as TGTGCCAGCAGCTTGGTAGTGAACACTGAAGCTTTCTTT. It translates to CASSLVVNTEAFF.

J is TRBJ1-6 and V is TRBV20-1; tentative D call: TRBD1 (5 bases). The V end was cut by 3 bases, the J end by 9 bases, with 15 bases between. The CDR3 sequence is 14 residues long. Germline V gene data show CDR1 as DFQATT and CDR2 as SNEGSKA (reference sequence). The CDR3 protein is CSASRQGFRSPLHF. CDR3 bases: TGCAGTGCTAGTCGGCAGGGTTTTCGTTCACCCCTCCACTTT.

The V and J genes are TRBV6-2 or TRBV6-3 and TRBJ2-7; tentatively, D is TRBD1 (7 bases). CDR1 MNHEY and CDR2 SVGEGT come from the germline V gene. The CDR3 totals 15 residues. V was shortened by 2 bases and J by 1 base, with 12 bases between the two germline ends. CDR3 nucleotide sequence: TGTGCCAGCAGTTACGTCGGGGGACAGTCCTACGAGCAGTACTTC. Its translation is CASSYVGGQSYEQYF.

The V call is TRBV6-5, the J call TRBJ1-2; 8 bases align to TRBD1. Germline V gene data show CDR1 as MNHEY and CDR2 as SVGAGI. The V and J ends lost 5 bases and 3 bases, in that order; junction bases with no gene match: 2. The CDR3 sequence is 13 residues long. CDR3 region: CASSRTGHYGYTF. DNA for the CDR3: TGTGCCAGCAGTAGGACAGGGCACTATGGCTACACCTTC.

This clone was detected a few times. The V call is TRBV18, the J call TRBJ1-1, with 9 bases identical to TRBD1. With V trimmed by 3 bases and J by 1 base, 9 bases remained unmatched. The germline CDR1 and CDR2 sequences are KGHSH and LQKENI. The CDR3 runs 17 residues. The CDR3 spells CASSPLPGQGENTEAFF. The DNA for the CDR3 is TGTGCCAGCTCACCCCTCCCGGGACAGGGAGAGAACACTGAAGCTTTCTTT.

The sample holds one count of this clone. V is TRBV7-9 and J is TRBJ1-1; a weak D match, TRBD1 (6 bases). This CDR3 is 14 amino acids long. V lost 1 base, J lost 5 bases, and 11 bases lay in between. Germline V gene lookup returns CDR1 SEHNR and CDR2 FQNEAQ (reference sequence). The CDR3 DNA is TGTGCCAGCAGCTTAGACAGGGTTGAGACTGAAGCTTTCTTT. It is translated as CASSLDRVETEAFF.

The CDR3 DNA sequence: TGTGCCAGCTCACCACAGGGAAGTAACAATGAGCAGTTCTTC. This codes for CASSPQGSNNEQFF. This chain links TRBV18 with TRBJ2-1; D remains ambiguous. Germline V gene sequence: CDR1 KGHSH, CDR2 LQKENI. The CDR3 consists of 14 residues. Deletions cut 1 base from V and 5 bases from J, with 9 bases between.

The chain links TRBV28 to TRBJ2-1; D perhaps matches TRBD2 (6 bases). V was clipped by 5 bases and J by 5 bases, with 7 bases between them. Germline V gene sequence: CDR1 MDHEN, CDR2 SYDVKM. The CDR3 is 12 residues long. The CDR3 spells CASSTSHNEQFF. The CDR3 DNA sequence: TGTGCCAGCAGTACTAGCCACAATGAGCAGTTCTTC. The full variable domain, rest sourced from reference TRBV28 and TRBJ2-1, is DVKVTQSSRYLVKRTGEKVFLECVQDMDHENMFWYRQDPGLGLRLIYFSYDVKMKEKGDIPEGYSVSREKKERFSLILESASTNQTSMYLCASSTSHNEQFFGPGTRLTVL.

The chain joins TRBV4-2 to TRBJ2-7; 9 positions match TRBD1. With 4 bases clipped from V and 4 bases from J, the junction kept 5 bases outside the gene matches. Per the germline V gene, CDR1 is LGHNA and CDR2 is YNFKEQ. CDR3 length: 14 residues. The CDR3 spells CASSRGQGIYEQYF. The CDR3 DNA reads as TGTGCCAGCAGCCGCGGACAGGGGATATACGAGCAGTACTTC.